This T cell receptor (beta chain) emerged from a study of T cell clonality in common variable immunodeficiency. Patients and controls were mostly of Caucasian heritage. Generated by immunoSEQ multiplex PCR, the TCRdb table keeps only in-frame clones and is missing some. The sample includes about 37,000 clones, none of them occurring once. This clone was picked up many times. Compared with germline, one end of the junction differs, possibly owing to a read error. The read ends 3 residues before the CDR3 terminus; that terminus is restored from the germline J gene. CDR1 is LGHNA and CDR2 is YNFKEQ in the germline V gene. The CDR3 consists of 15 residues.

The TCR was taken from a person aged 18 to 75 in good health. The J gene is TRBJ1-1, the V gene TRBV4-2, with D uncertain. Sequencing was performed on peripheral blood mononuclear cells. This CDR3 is CASSQDLFSDTEAFF. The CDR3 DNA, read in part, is TGCGCCAGCAGCCAAGATCTGTTTTCGGACACTGAA.